This paragraph reports one T cell receptor (beta chain). As yet, its antigen is unknown. The data belong to a study of T cell responses to AZD1222 COVID-19 vaccine. General study points: Mostly white British, mostly female donors; authors suggested clonal diversity may be underestimated. There were repertoire samples only from the period after the peak T cell response.

CDR1 is SSHAT, CDR2 FNYEAQ, per germline (reference sequence). V lost 5 bases to trimming and J lost 5 bases, with 12 bases between them. The CDR3 is made up of 13 amino acids. Sequencing was performed with immunoSEQ multiplex PCR; in TCRdb, only in-frame clones are kept and a portion is missing. The sample lists about 150,000 clones; roughly 90% were seen once. The chain combines TRBV7-7 with TRBJ1-2, with unresolved D. The sequenced sample was peripheral blood, obtained 28 days after the second AZD1222 dose. This clonotype originated in an adult who received the AZD1222 COVID-19 vaccine. CDR3 protein: CASSPPQVYGYTF. The CDR3 coding sequence is TGTGCCAGCAGCCCCCCCCAGGTATATGGCTACACCTTC.